Below, 27 T cell receptor beta chains from the same sample are listed, as sequenced in a study of T cells in Graves' hyperthyroidism and ophthalmopathy. Amplification targeted TCR beta CDR3 regions from RNA transcripts. Carried out on the TCR CDR3, a first-round RT-PCR used the HTBI primer set. One entry per CDR3 protein, called by TCRdb with MiXCR from the multiplex PCR reads. The table lists hundreds of thousands of distinct CDR3 sequences, about 20% of them singletons, with over 45% in the top ten. Sequencing used blood. All receptors come from a man between 35 and 55 years old with Graves' ophthalmopathy.

In its sample, this clonotype was seen a few times. The CDR3 sequence: CASSFRDTNYEQYF. The DNA of the CDR3 is TGCGCCAGCAGCTTCCGGGACACCAACTACGAGCAGTACTTC. J is TRBJ2-7 and V is TRBV5-1; D is possibly TRBD1 (6 bases). V was pared by 2 bases and J by 3 bases, with 12 bases between. This CDR3 region has 14 residues. Germline-derived CDR1 and CDR2 are SGHRS and YFSETQ.

In regard to this clonotype: One end of the junction fails to match germline, which may point to a read error. This sequence joins TRBV6-8 and TRBJ2-7; 9 nucleotides align to TRBD2. Germline CDR1 MNHGY, CDR2 SAAAGT. The CDR3 consists of 14 residues. The CDR3 DNA sequence: TGTGTCAGCAGTCTGGGACTAGCCGTTCTTGAGCAGTACTTC. This sequence encodes CVSSLGLAVLEQYF.

This clonotype was observed at least ten times. The chain uses TRBV6-1 and TRBJ2-5; the match to TRBD2 covers 9 bases. Trimming cost V 9 bases and J 1 base; bases outside gene matches: 9. Germline CDR1 is MNHNS and CDR2 is SASEGT. CDR3 length: 15 amino acids. CDR3 DNA: TGTGCCAGTATACTCGGCGGGGGGGTCCAAGAGACCCAGTACTTC. It codes for CASILGGGVQETQYF.

This clonotype came up a few times. The rearrangement links TRBV4-1 to TRBJ2-4; either TRBD1 or TRBD2 may supply D (5 bases each). V was trimmed by 0 bases and J by 7 bases, leaving 13 bases between them. Germline CDR1 and CDR2: MGHRA and YSYEKL. This CDR3 has 15 amino acids. CDR3 coding DNA: TGCGCCAGCAGCCAAGATGAGGGACCGGGCAACATTCAGTACTTC. Translating gives CASSQDEGPGNIQYF.

This clonotype came up a few times. This sequence joins TRBV5-1 and TRBJ2-1; D uncertain. Germline V gene sequence: CDR1 SGHRS, CDR2 YFSETQ. CDR3 size: 12 residues. The V end was cut by 0 bases, the J end by 12 bases, with 10 bases between. CDR3 coding DNA: TGCGCCAGCAGCTTGGCCGGTGCCGTGCAGTTCTTC. This sequence encodes CASSLAGAVQFF.

This clonotype was found many times. The genes are TRBV12-3 or TRBV12-4 and TRBJ2-7; possibly TRBD1 for D (5 bases). Trimming removed 3 bases at V and 3 bases at J, with 9 bases between. The CDR3 length is 13 residues. CDR3 in DNA: TGTGCCAGCAGTTTCAGGGATTTCTACGAGCAGTACTTC. Translating it yields CASSFRDFYEQYF.

This clonotype was recorded at least ten times. The CDR3 nucleotides are TGTGCCAGCAGCCACCCGACTAGCGGGCTTTCCTACAATGAGCAGTTCTTC. Protein product: CASSHPTSGLSYNEQFF. The chain uses TRBV27 and TRBJ2-1; 10 nucleotides align to TRBD2. Losses at the gene ends were 6 bases for V and 1 base for J; bases not matched to a gene: 9. The CDR3 runs 17 residues. Germline CDR1 is MNHEY and CDR2 is SMNVEV (reference sequence).

In this sample, this clonotype turned up many times. J is TRBJ2-7 and V is TRBV11-2; 11 bases line up with TRBD2. The CDR3 is 15 residues long. V was pared by 3 bases and J by 5 bases, with 6 bases of the junction left unmatched. CDR1 is SGHAT and CDR2 is FQNNGV in the germline V gene. The DNA of the CDR3 is TGTGCCAGCAGCTTCGGGACTAGCGGAGGTCACGAGCAGTACTTC. Amino acids: CASSFGTSGGHEQYF.

The chain combines TRBV11-2 with TRBJ1-2, with TRBD1 matching over 9 bases. The CDR3 runs 17 residues. Per germline, CDR1 SGHAT and CDR2 FQNNGV. With 5 bases clipped from V and 8 bases from J, the junction kept 18 bases outside the gene matches. The CDR3 protein is CASSLDRGTPGGAGYTF. Here the CDR3 DNA reads TGTGCCAGCAGCCTCGACAGGGGGACTCCTGGGGGGGCCGGCTACACCTTC.

Ten or more counts support this clonotype. The gene calls are TRBV2 and TRBJ2-7, with D unresolved. Trimming removed 4 bases from V and 5 bases from J, with 9 bases in between. This CDR3 contains 12 residues. Germline V gene data show CDR1 as SNHLY and CDR2 as FYNNEI. The CDR3 sequence: CASSAGGDEQYF. CDR3 bases: TGTGCCAGCAGTGCGGGCGGAGACGAGCAGTACTTC.

At least ten counts were recorded for this clonotype. The chain has TRBV11-2 and TRBJ1-1; D gene unclear. Trimming took 5 bases from V and 4 from J, leaving 14 bases between them. The germline V gene has CDR1 SGHAT and CDR2 FQNNGV. The CDR3 totals 14 residues. As DNA, the CDR3 is TGTGCCAGCAGCACTCGCGGCGGCGGCACTGAAGCTTTCTTT. It yields the protein CASSTRGGGTEAFF. The variable domain in full, completed from reference TRBV11-2 and TRBJ1-1, reads EAGVAQSPRYKIIEKRQSVAFWCNPISGHATLYWYQQILGQGPKLLIQFQNNGVVDDSQLPKDRFSAERLKGVDSTLKIQPAKLEDSAVYLCASSTRGGGTEAFFGQGTRLTVV.

This clonotype appeared a few times. V gene TRBV6-2 or TRBV6-3 combines with J gene TRBJ2-5; TRBD2 matches 16 bases. V trimming: 6 bases; J trimming: 3 bases; junction bases outside the gene matches: 16. Looked up from germline, CDR1 is MNHEY and CDR2 is SVGEGT. The length of the CDR3 is 20 residues. CDR3 sequence: CASRTRPGLAGGPIEETQYF. CDR3 nucleotides: TGTGCCAGCAGAACCCGTCCGGGACTAGCGGGGGGGCCCATCGAAGAGACCCAGTACTTC.

This clonotype was recorded a few times. The gene calls are TRBV18 and TRBJ2-3, with D perhaps matching TRBD2 (6 bases). The CDR3 is 16 residues long. The germline gives CDR1 KGHSH, CDR2 LQKENI. V dropped 0 bases and J dropped 2 bases, with 12 bases sitting between them. The CDR3 region is CASSPPSGVHTDTQYF. As DNA, the CDR3 is TGTGCCAGCTCACCACCGTCGGGGGTCCACACAGATACGCAGTATTTT. The full variable domain, in which reference TRBV18 and TRBJ2-3 provide the parts outside the CDR3, is NAGVMQNPRHLVRRRGQEARLRCSPMKGHSHVYWYRQLPEEGLKFMVYLQKENIIDESGMPKERFSAEFPKEGPSILRIQQVVRGDSAAYFCASSPPSGVHTDTQYFGPGTRLTVL.

The chain uses TRBV9 and TRBJ2-1; D is perhaps TRBD2 (6 bases). This CDR3 spans 13 amino acids. Trimming took 2 bases from V and 8 from J, leaving 11 bases between them. CDR1 and CDR2 from the germline V gene are SGDLS and YYNGEE. CDR3 amino acids: CASSVGGIDEQFF. Here the CDR3 DNA reads TGTGCCAGCAGCGTGGGAGGTATCGATGAGCAGTTCTTC. Filled out from reference TRBV9 and TRBJ2-1, the complete variable domain reads DSGVTQTPKHLITATGQRVTLRCSPRSGDLSVYWYQQSLDQGLQFLIQYYNGEERAKGNILERFSAQQFPDLHSELNLSSLELGDSALYFCASSVGGIDEQFFGPGTRLTVL.

V gene TRBV7-9 combines with J gene TRBJ2-7, with a tentative D call TRBD1 (5 bases). V shed 3 bases and J shed 4 bases, with 22 bases lying between them. Germline V gives CDR1 SEHNR, CDR2 FQNEAQ (reference sequence). This CDR3 has 17 amino acids. The CDR3 DNA reads as TGTGCCAGCAGCTTCGACGGGCGCCTGGGGCCCCCTTACGAGCAGTACTTC. This encodes CASSFDGRLGPPYEQYF.

This clonotype was detected only a few times. Here the CDR3 reads CSVLSLAGGPLETQYF. DNA of the CDR3: TGCAGCGTTCTGTCACTAGCGGGAGGGCCGTTGGAGACCCAGTACTTC. The chain employs TRBV29-1 and TRBJ2-5, with 13 positions matching TRBD2. The CDR3 sequence is 16 residues long. Per germline, CDR1 SQVTM and CDR2 ANQGSEA. J lost 5 bases, V lost 5 bases, and 11 bases had no gene match.

This clonotype has ten or more counts. V and J are TRBV2 and TRBJ2-1; 11 positions match TRBD2. V was pared by 2 bases and J by 8 bases, with 5 bases of the junction left unmatched. The CDR3 covers 15 residues. The germline V gene encodes CDR1 SNHLY and CDR2 FYNNEI. CDR3 DNA sequence: TGTGCCAGCAGTGAATTGGTAGCGGGGGGGGATGAGCAGTTCTTC. Translation gives CASSELVAGGDEQFF.

Concerning this clonotype itself: An end of the junction differs from the germline gene, which may be a read error. J is TRBJ2-7 and V is TRBV7-2; 7 positions match TRBD1. Germline lookup yields CDR1 SGHTA and CDR2 FQGNSA. CDR3 length: 16 amino acids. The CDR3 nucleotides are TGTGCCAGCATCTTAAGGGTAGGGGGCGGTGGGTACGAGCAGTACTTC. Translating it yields CASILRVGGGGYEQYF.

The sample holds a few counts of this clonotype. The chain uses TRBV20-1 and TRBJ1-5; tentatively, D is TRBD1 (6 bases). Trimming removed 1 base from V and 1 base from J, with 20 bases in between. The CDR3 runs to 18 residues. Per germline, CDR1 DFQATT and CDR2 SNEGSKA (reference sequence). The CDR3 spells CSARVGGRGGGSNQPQHF. In DNA form, the CDR3 reads TGCAGTGCTAGAGTTGGTGGGAGAGGGGGAGGGAGCAATCAGCCCCAGCATTTT.

This clonotype was counted only a few times. V is TRBV6-2 or TRBV6-3 and J is TRBJ2-3; 12 nucleotides align to TRBD2. Germline CDR1 reads MNHEY; CDR2 reads SVGEGT. Trimming cost V 2 bases and J 8 bases; bases outside gene matches: 5. The CDR3 totals 15 residues. CDR3 bases: TGTGCCAGCAGTTACCTGACTAGCGGGAGCCCTACGCAGTATTTT. Its translation is CASSYLTSGSPTQYF.

This clonotype came up many times. This rearrangement joins TRBV6-1 to TRBJ2-7, with D possibly matching TRBD2 (5 bases). The CDR3 length is 16 residues. V was shortened by 6 bases and J by 4 bases, with 22 bases between the two germline ends. The germline V gene encodes CDR1 MNHNS and CDR2 SASEGT. Here the CDR3 DNA reads TGTGCCAGCAGGGTGGGCCAAAGGGAGATTGTGTACGAGCAGTACTTC. Its translation: CASRVGQREIVYEQYF.

The J gene is TRBJ2-5, the V gene TRBV28; TRBD1 matches at 8 bases. The CDR3 is 14 residues long. The germline CDR1 and CDR2 sequences are MDHEN and SYDVKM. With 5 bases clipped from V and 3 bases from J, the junction kept 5 bases outside the gene matches. CDR3 loop: CASSPQDREETQYF. The CDR3 nucleotides are TGTGCCAGCAGTCCCCAGGACAGGGAAGAGACCCAGTACTTC.

This clonotype was picked up a small number of times. The genes are TRBV3-1 and TRBJ2-1; a possible D gene is TRBD2 (7 bases). Trimming left V 4 bases short and J 6 bases short, with 19 bases between. The length of the CDR3 is 16 residues. CDR1 is LGHDT, CDR2 YNNKEL, per germline (reference sequence). CDR3 in amino acids: CASSLRGGPLFNEQFF. The CDR3 region has the DNA TGTGCCAGCAGCCTTAGGGGGGGACCCCTATTCAATGAGCAGTTCTTC.

This chain uses TRBV4-3 with TRBJ2-5, with D tentatively TRBD2 (6 bases). The ends were cut back, 0 bases at V and 4 bases at J, with 18 bases in the middle. This CDR3 has 17 residues. Germline CDR1 and CDR2: LGHNA and YSLEER. The CDR3 protein is CASSQDPKGGLLETQYF. In DNA form, the CDR3 reads TGCGCCAGCAGCCAAGATCCCAAGGGAGGACTTCTAGAGACCCAGTACTTC.

This clonotype was counted between two and nine times. The genes are TRBV7-9 and TRBJ2-5; 8 bases align to TRBD1. CDR1 SEHNR and CDR2 FQNEAQ come from the germline V gene (reference sequence). V lost 5 bases to trimming and J lost 5 bases; unmatched junction nucleotides: 10. The CDR3 contains 15 residues. CDR3: CASSIPTGGQETQYF. The CDR3, as DNA: TGTGCCAGCAGCATTCCAACAGGGGGTCAGGAGACCCAGTACTTC.

This clonotype was found a few times. This chain connects TRBV6-1 to TRBJ1-5; TRBD1 matches 9 bases. The CDR3 spans 14 residues. With V trimmed by 8 bases and J by 6 bases, 8 bases remained unmatched. CDR1 is MNHNS, CDR2 SASEGT, per germline. The CDR3 DNA is TGTGCCAGCTGGCGGACAGGGGTTGGTCAGCCCCAGCATTTT. Encoded protein: CASWRTGVGQPQHF.

This chain joins TRBV12-3 or TRBV12-4 and TRBJ1-2, with no clear D. V was trimmed by 10 bases and J by 6 bases, leaving 21 bases between them. The CDR3 is 14 amino acids. The CDR3 protein is CAIKFSGYLNGYTF. The DNA for the CDR3 is TGTGCCATCAAGTTTTCTGGGTACCTGAATGGCTACACCTTC.